This T cell receptor (beta chain) was recovered during a study of T-cell memory formation after mild COVID-19. The study, taken as a whole, reports: Contracting clones, day 15 to 85, had balanced CD4/CD8, and later expanders favored CD4+.

TCRdb re-called the 5' RACE reads with MiXCR, one entry per CDR3 protein. Among 300,000 to 350,000 distinct CDR3 sequences listed, roughly 13% were seen once. As concerns this clonotype: Its antigen is unknown.

This receptor was identified in a man younger than 35 who had mild COVID-19 (a few samples of this study predate the infection). Cell type and time point are not known. Sequencing used PBMCs or a T cell subset sorted from them (not recorded which).

CDR3 coding DNA: TGTGCCAGCAGCTTAGAGGGACAGATCTCTGGAAACACCATATATTTT. Its protein product is CASSLEGQISGNTIYF. The chain carries TRBV7-9 and TRBJ1-3, with 7 bases fitting TRBD1. The CDR3 consists of 16 residues. The V segment lost 1 base and the J segment 0 bases; nucleotides outside the gene matches: 3. Germline-derived CDR1 and CDR2 are SEHNR and FQNEAQ (reference sequence). The variable domain in full, with the rest retrieved from reference TRBV7-9 and TRBJ1-3, is DTGVSQNPRHKITKRGQNVTFRCDPISEHNRLYWYRQTLGQGPEFLTYFQNEAQLEKSRLLSDRFSAERPKGSFSTLEIQRTEQGDSAMYLCASSLEGQISGNTIYFGEGSWLTVV.